A selection of T cell receptor beta chains follows, all from one sample in a study of T cells after yellow fever vaccination. TCRdb itself ran the 5' RACE reads through MiXCR, one entry per CDR3 protein. This table has under 200,000 distinct CDR3 sequences, about 7% appearing once. This material consisted of CD4+ T cells sorted from PBMCs, taken 4 to 6 days after the first yellow fever vaccination. The receptors come from a man younger than 35 who received the YFV17D yellow fever vaccine. The CDR3 runs from the conserved cysteine through the conserved F or W. The order of the fields is D gene, clone size, V gene, J gene, CDR3 length, CDR3 protein, CDR3 DNA. The D gene is left open where the match is weak. A row's size may be missing; if present it is once, few, many or a size class.

-	many	TRBV20-1	TRBJ2-7	14	CSAIRPATDYEQYF	TGCAGTGCGATCCGCCCGGCCACAGACTACGAGCAGTACTTC
-	many	TRBV18	TRBJ1-5	14	CASSPTMESKPQHF	TGTGCCAGCTCACCTACAATGGAGTCGAAGCCCCAGCATTTT
TRBD1	many	TRBV12-3/TRBV12-4	TRBJ2-3	13	CASSGQGGDTQYF	TGTGCCAGCAGTGGACAGGGGGGAGATACGCAGTATTTT
TRBD1	few	TRBV27	TRBJ2-1	16	CASSSTPGTAINEQFF	TGTGCCAGCAGTTCAACTCCCGGGACAGCGATCAATGAGCAGTTCTTC
TRBD1	many	TRBV12-3/TRBV12-4	TRBJ2-2	16	CASSPREGAFGGELFF	TGTGCCAGCAGCCCCCGAGAGGGGGCCTTCGGCGGGGAGCTGTTTTTT
-	many	TRBV29-1	TRBJ1-1	12	CSGQTGNTEAFF	TGCAGCGGACAGACAGGGAACACTGAAGCTTTCTTT
-	-	TRBV5-1	TRBJ2-1	15	CASSPAPGHYNEQFF	TGCGCCAGCAGCCCCGCGCCGGGGCACTACAATGAGCAGTTCTTC
-	few	TRBV7-2	TRBJ2-1	17	CASSLPLEGVPYNEQFF	TGTGCCAGCAGCTTACCCTTGGAGGGTGTCCCCTACAATGAGCAGTTCTTC
-	-	TRBV12-3/TRBV12-4	TRBJ2-1	12	CASSSQRGEQLF	TGTGCCAGCAGTTCTCAGCGTGGTGAGCAGTTGTTC
-	-	TRBV27	TRBJ1-6	15	CASTLGAGWDSPLHF	TGTGCCAGCACACTCGGTGCAGGGTGGGATTCACCCCTCCACTTT
-	many	TRBV5-5	TRBJ1-5	17	CASSLRLGKYSNQPQHF	TGTGCCAGCAGCTTGAGGCTCGGGAAATATAGCAATCAGCCCCAGCATTTT
TRBD2	many	TRBV5-1	TRBJ2-5	13	CASSLAGAETQYF	TGCGCCAGCAGCTTAGCGGGGGCAGAGACCCAGTACTTC
-	-	TRBV11-2	TRBJ1-1	16	CASREAGRGRSTEAFF	TGTGCCAGCAGGGAAGCCGGAAGGGGGAGGAGCACTGAAGCTTTCTTT
-	few	TRBV6-2/TRBV6-3	TRBJ2-4	15	CASTVGHTGKNIQYF	TGTGCCAGCACGGTGGGACATACTGGCAAAAACATTCAGTACTTC
-	-	TRBV27	TRBJ1-6	12	CASGLRDSPLHF	TGTGCCAGCGGTCTACGGGATTCACCCCTCCACTTT
TRBD1	many	TRBV7-2	TRBJ1-1	14	CASSLPGTVVGAFF	TGTGCCAGCAGCTTACCCGGGACAGTGGTTGGGGCTTTCTTT
-	few	TRBV25-1	TRBJ1-1	13	CASMLGSNTEAFF	TGTGCCAGCATGTTGGGGAGTAACACTGAAGCTTTCTTT
TRBD2	-	TRBV6-9	TRBJ2-3	16	CASSLPAGRDTDKQYF	TGTGCCAGCAGCCTCCCCGCCGGGAGGGACACAGATAAGCAGTATTTT
-	few	TRBV6-4	TRBJ2-3	15	CATAEWGGGTDTQYF	TGTGCCACCGCAGAGTGGGGGGGCGGCACAGATACGCAGTATTTT
-	many	TRBV30	TRBJ1-6	12	CARGEEGSPLHF	TGTGCCCGAGGGGAAGAAGGTTCACCCCTCCACTTT
-	-	TRBV19	TRBJ1-1	15	CASSIDMALGTEAFF	TGTGCCAGTAGTATAGATATGGCCCTGGGGACTGAAGCTTTCTTT
TRBD1	many	TRBV7-3	TRBJ2-7	14	CASSLAGTAYEQYF	TGTGCCAGCAGCTTAGCCGGGACAGCCTACGAGCAGTACTTC
-	-	TRBV18	TRBJ1-3	13	CASATAFGNTIYF	TGTGCCAGCGCGACAGCGTTTGGAAACACCATATATTTT
-	many	TRBV29-1	TRBJ2-5	12	CSVAGIRETQYF	TGCAGCGTTGCCGGGATTAGAGAGACCCAGTACTTC
TRBD2	few	TRBV20-1	TRBJ2-3	17	CSARDYQAGGHTDTQYF	TGCAGTGCTAGAGATTACCAAGCGGGGGGGCACACAGATACGCAGTATTTT
-	few	TRBV7-2	TRBJ1-2	14	CASNPARASPGYTF	TGTGCCAGCAACCCTGCCAGGGCGAGCCCAGGCTACACCTTC
-	-	TRBV14	TRBJ1-2	15	CASSQAHNSPYGYTF	TGTGCCAGCAGCCAAGCGCACAATAGTCCCTATGGCTACACCTTC
-	few	TRBV5-8	TRBJ1-1	13	CASSSRRNTEAFF	TGTGCCAGCAGCAGTCGACGGAACACTGAAGCTTTCTTT
-	few	TRBV11-2	TRBJ2-2	14	CASSDPRSSGELFF	TGTGCCAGCAGCGACCCCCGCAGCTCCGGGGAGCTGTTTTTT
-	many	TRBV4-1	TRBJ2-5	14	CASSQTQSQETQYF	TGCGCCAGCAGCCAAACCCAAAGCCAAGAGACCCAGTACTTC
-	many	TRBV7-8	TRBJ1-2	18	CASSLVTSSRRTGGGYTF	TGTGCCAGCAGCTTAGTTACTTCGTCGCGGCGAACCGGGGGGGGCTACACCTTC
-	many	TRBV7-2	TRBJ2-2	16	CATTERWSPGTGELFF	TGTGCCACTACGGAACGATGGAGCCCGGGTACCGGGGAGCTGTTTTTT
-	many	TRBV10-3	TRBJ1-1	12	CAISDGGLEAFF	TGTGCCATCAGTGACGGGGGCCTGGAAGCTTTCTTT
TRBD1	many	TRBV27	TRBJ1-2	13	CASSLTGEYGYTF	TGTGCCAGCAGTTTAACAGGGGAATATGGCTACACCTTC
-	few	TRBV2	TRBJ1-5	18	CASSGRPPGSYSNQPQHF	TGTGCCAGCAGTGGACGCCCCCCGGGGTCTTATAGCAATCAGCCCCAGCATTTT
-	-	TRBV11-1	TRBJ1-3	16	CASSLEDGARGNTIYF	TGTGCCAGCAGCTTGGAGGACGGTGCGCGTGGAAACACCATATATTTT
-	many	TRBV5-1	TRBJ1-1	14	CASSQPSAATEAFF	TGCGCCAGCAGCCAACCCTCAGCAGCCACTGAAGCTTTCTTT
-	many	TRBV10-2	TRBJ2-3	15	CASSDVRGSTDTQYF	TGCGCCAGCAGTGATGTGCGGGGCAGCACAGATACGCAGTATTTT
-	few	TRBV5-1	TRBJ2-2	13	CASSLSESGELFF	TGCGCCAGCAGCTTGTCTGAGAGCGGGGAGCTGTTTTTT
-	many	TRBV10-2	TRBJ2-7	15	CASSERGDRPYEQYF	TGCGCCAGCAGTGAGAGGGGGGACAGACCTTACGAGCAGTACTTC
-	few	TRBV12-3/TRBV12-4	TRBJ1-1	14	CASSSWQANTEAFF	TGTGCCAGCAGTTCTTGGCAGGCGAACACTGAAGCTTTCTTT
TRBD2	few	TRBV6-2/TRBV6-3	TRBJ2-3	14	CASSQRGDADTQYF	TGTGCCAGCAGTCAACGGGGGGACGCAGATACGCAGTATTTT
-	many	TRBV2	TRBJ2-7	14	CASSEAHGSYEQYF	TGTGCCAGCAGTGAAGCGCACGGCTCCTACGAGCAGTACTTC
TRBD2	few	TRBV5-1	TRBJ2-3	16	CASRPGTSGGTDTQYF	TGCGCCAGCAGACCCGGGACTAGCGGGGGGACAGATACGCAGTATTTT
TRBD1	many	TRBV4-3	TRBJ1-1	14	CASSPGGQFTEAFF	TGCGCCAGCAGCCCTGGGGGACAGTTTACTGAAGCTTTCTTT
-	few	TRBV4-1	TRBJ1-1	16	CASSQGSHRTNTEAFF	TGCGCCAGCAGTCAAGGGTCCCACAGAACTAACACTGAAGCTTTCTTT